This TCR beta chain was identified during a study of cytomegalovirus exposure and HLA in healthy donors. The CDR3 is 15 amino acids. Trimming took 1 base from V and 8 from J; bases not matched to a gene: 11. CDR1 is GTSNPN and CDR2 is SVGIG in the germline V gene (reference sequence). For this clone: Its specificity is not known.

Whereas donors were nominally healthy upon sampling, unrecorded immune exposures were probable. General study findings and limits: Analyzed later, association rates of TCRs varied across HLA loci, with DRB1 most and HLA-C fewest.

60 Vbeta and 13 Jbeta primers were used in PCR. Only in-frame clones appear in the TCRdb table, and some are missing; sequencing was by immunoSEQ multiplex PCR. The table lists tens of thousands of clones, 70% to 75% of them singletons, with roughly 4.2% in the top ten. This chain links TRBV30 with TRBJ1-2, with TRBD1 identical over 9 bases. The sequencing input was PBMCs. This sequence was found in a man in his fifties or sixties in good health and CMV-seronegative. CDR3 residues: CAWSGGQGTIEGYTF. CDR3 in DNA: TGTGCCTGGAGTGGGGGACAGGGTACAATAGAGGGCTACACCTTC.